This T cell receptor beta chain was captured in a study of shared clonotypes between healthy human individuals (dated by TCRdb to 2019 to 2021). About the investigation overall: A couple of women and three men aged 18 to 49 years were included in the cohort. Per donor, three plates each were used for CD4 naive and CD4 memory, two for CD8 naive, and one for CD8 memory. The study deeply sequenced blood TCR repertoires of about five healthy adults to estimate repertoire size and the extent of clonotype sharing between individuals. To increase sequencing depth and limit assay-specific biases, different laboratories used diverse techniques to prepare libraries and sequence TCR repertoires. Per donor, leukapheresis produced somewhere between about 0.85 and 9.5 billion PBMCs.

The study at large found these results: Naive subsets generally had larger estimated clonotype richness than memory subsets did. Approximately 5% of naive CD4, 3% to 3.5% of naive CD8, around 2.3% of memory CD4, and approximately 0.4% of memory CD8 clonotypes were shared across several donors. Sampling was restricted to blood, and TCR repertoires in tissues likely differ from the TCR repertoires found in blood. Because the study included only a small number of donors, the genetic and exposure-history diversity represented was limited. Rarefaction of sorted-subset datasets indicated incomplete sequencing despite the large sequencing depth. Based on pairwise subsampling, the degree of clonotype sharing among donors was expected to be affected by sequencing depth. Clonotypes shared by all four sorted-subset donors showed higher generation probabilities than non-shared clonotypes.

CD8 naive samples were CD45RO-negative cells positively selected for CCR7, giving a CD45RA+CCR7+ population that excluded TemRA cells. The donors were healthy, HIV-negative adults who had no recently reported acute infections or vaccinations. Every donor was a Caucasian adult living in Nashville, Tennessee, USA. After blood collection by leukapheresis, PBMCs were isolated using Ficoll-Histopaque density gradient centrifugation and then cryopreserved in the vapor phase of liquid nitrogen. Analytical flow cytometry was used to check the purity and quantity of every magnetically sorted T cell population. Genomic DNA was isolated from each sorted fraction and quantified by UV absorbance on a Nanodrop 2000c. CDR1 MDHEN and CDR2 SYDVKM were looked up in the germline V gene. From V the trimming removes 5 bases and from J it removes 1 base, while the gene matches leave 11 bases of the junction unaccounted for. Taken from cysteine to phenylalanine, the CDR3 has 17 residues. The only DNA kept is the CDR3, 51 bases in frame from the first base.

This clone was detected once. Its antigen is currently not known. There are no base qualities to consult, and no much larger clone falls within one base. Using the deep immunoSEQ assay, TCR CDR3 regions were amplified from genomic DNA by multiplex PCR. Extracted genomic DNA from each cell subset was spread evenly across all wells of several immunoSEQ 96-well plates, with each plate serving as a replicate. For sorted subsets, 200 ng of genomic DNA, equivalent to some 30,000 T cell genomes, went into each replicate PCR. The purified libraries were quantified using a Qubit 3.0 fluorometer, sized with a Bioanalyzer 2100, and then quantified again using the KAPA Library Quantification kit. Each immunoSEQ 96-well plate was sequenced on its own single-read 150-cycle Illumina NextSeq 550 flow cell. Under the source paper's analysis protocol: Because the immunoSEQ output included only junctional sequences and no quality scores, the filtering could not be the same as the filtering used for full-length reads. Sequences were annotated with PyIR, a Python wrapper for IgBLAST v1.9, and V/J genes and CDR3 were assigned using IMGT germline references. Reads with weak V/J assignments (E-value above 1e-6), missing CDR3, stop codons, out-of-frame junctions, or ambiguous translated residues were removed. V3J clonotypes were defined by identical inferred V gene, J gene, and CDR3 amino acid sequence. Percentage overlap between repertoires was computed as shared unique clonotypes divided by the size of the smaller repertoire. Richness of each repertoire was evaluated using RTK rarefaction, the Chao1 estimator, and Recon v2.1 estimates of unobserved clonotypes. For all TCRbeta clonotypes obtained by the gDNA method from a handful of donors, generation probabilities were computed with OLGA. TCRdb's version of the immuneACCESS table is confined to in-frame rearrangements and falls short of the full clone set. An unresolved V gene accounts for under half of the shortfall where checked; the remainder is of unknown origin. V and J calls and clone size follow that table, whereas D and trimming were derived from the DNA. The sample profile shows approximately 590,000 clones; about 95% of them were found once. The ten largest clones add up to less than 0.13% of the sample.

The chain links TRBV28 with TRBJ1-5, and TRBD1 matches 7 of the central bases. The TCR comes from a woman in her twenties or thirties in good health. The sample comprised naive CD8+ T cells sorted from blood. The sample's cell subset or site label, decoded: CD45RA+CCR7+. The DNA reads as follows: TGTGCCAGCAGTACCCCCTGGGACAGCGGGAGCAATCAGCCCCAGCATTTT. Translation gives CASSTPWDSGSNQPQHF.